What follows is one TCR beta chain and its context. Sequenced by immunoSEQ multiplex PCR; TCRdb stores in-frame clones only, minus some. The top ten clones hold 0.8% to 1% of a sample with tens of thousands of clones, 94% of them seen once. The data were obtained in a study of T cell changes during pregnancy in multiple sclerosis. CDR3 size: 20 residues. V was clipped by 0 bases and J by 5 bases; unmatched bases: 13. Germline CDR1 and CDR2: KGHSH and LQKENI. The chain is built from TRBV18 and TRBJ2-3, with 14 bases that match TRBD2. Specimen: peripheral blood, collected in the second trimester of pregnancy. The receptor was isolated from a female donor in good health, enrolled as a control in a pregnancy study. DNA of the CDR3: TGTGCCAGCTCACCACCGTGGTCGAGACTAGCGGGAGGGCCTGAAGATACGCAGTATTTT. Encoded protein: CASSPPWSRLAGGPEDTQYF.